This T cell receptor beta chain was observed in a study of cytomegalovirus exposure and HLA in healthy donors. Findings and limits, study-wide: Subsequent analysis showed first-cohort TCR clusters tending to co-occur in more than 95 validation repertoires. The study labeled more than 150 TCR beta chains cytomegalovirus-associated.

The table came from immunoSEQ multiplex PCR; TCRdb's copy has only in-frame clones and leaves some out. The sample carries tens of thousands of clones, around nine tenths recorded once. The V end was cut by 6 bases, the J end by 6 bases, with 18 bases between. Germline V gives CDR1 SNHLY, CDR2 FYNNEI. The CDR3 spans 14 residues. On this clone: The antigen remains unidentified.

This sequence was found in a man aged 18 to 30 in good health and CMV-seronegative. This chain connects TRBV2 to TRBJ2-7; D might be TRBD2 (6 bases). The material sequenced was PBMCs. The DNA of the CDR3 is TGTGCCAGCAGCGATGGGTGGGAGGACCGCGAGCAGTACTTC. Encoded protein: CASSDGWEDREQYF.